A selection of T cell receptor beta chains follows, all from one sample in a study of regulatory T cells in long-lasting Graves disease. From the multiplex PCR reads, TCRdb called clonotypes with MiXCR, one entry per CDR3 protein. The sample has around 420,000 distinct CDR3 sequences; around a sixth are singletons. The specimen comprised peripheral blood mononuclear cells (PBMCs), sampled at new diagnosis, from a patient treated with antithyroid drugs. All receptors derive from a female donor with Graves disease. Each CDR3 is given with its conserved first and last residue. The order of the fields is CDR3 protein, CDR3 DNA, clone size, V gene, J gene, D gene. D genes are given only for firm matches. Some rows have no size entry. The others give once, few or many, or a class for an expanded clone.

cdr3_aa: CASSQGEGGNTEAFF
cdr3_nt: TGTGCCAGCAGCCAAGGGGAGGGAGGGAACACTGAAGCTTTCTTT
clone_size: few
v_call: TRBV4-2
j_call: TRBJ1-1
d_call: NA

cdr3_aa: CASSSLGEGGDEQFF
cdr3_nt: TGTGCCAGCAGTTCCCTAGGGGAGGGTGGAGATGAGCAGTTCTTC
clone_size: NA
v_call: TRBV28
j_call: TRBJ2-1
d_call: TRBD2

cdr3_aa: CASSGEGGNQPQHF
cdr3_nt: TGTGCCTCCAGCGGGGAGGGGGGCAATCAGCCCCAGCATTTT
clone_size: many
v_call: TRBV2
j_call: TRBJ1-5
d_call: NA

cdr3_aa: CASSLEEVEFVQYF
cdr3_nt: TGTGCCAGCAGCTTAGAGGAAGTCGAATTCGTCCAGTACTTC
clone_size: NA
v_call: TRBV7-9
j_call: TRBJ2-7
d_call: NA

cdr3_aa: CASSRYGTDTQYF
cdr3_nt: TGTGCCAGCAGCCGATACGGCACAGATACGCAGTATTTT
clone_size: NA
v_call: TRBV11-2
j_call: TRBJ2-3
d_call: NA

cdr3_aa: CSASLAGGPHETQYF
cdr3_nt: TGCAGTGCTAGTCTCGCGGGAGGGCCTCATGAGACCCAGTACTTC
clone_size: many
v_call: TRBV20-1
j_call: TRBJ2-5
d_call: TRBD2

cdr3_aa: CASSQGPGWKLFF
cdr3_nt: TGCGCCAGCAGCCAAGGTCCGGGGTGGAAACTGTTTTTT
clone_size: many
v_call: TRBV4-1
j_call: TRBJ1-4
d_call: NA

cdr3_aa: CASSLTEGEQYF
cdr3_nt: TGTGCCAGCAGTTTAACCGAGGGCGAGCAGTACTTC
clone_size: many
v_call: TRBV27
j_call: TRBJ2-7
d_call: NA

cdr3_aa: CASTAVWDSSYEQYF
cdr3_nt: TGTGCCAGCACCGCGGTCTGGGACAGCTCCTACGAGCAGTACTTC
clone_size: few
v_call: TRBV28
j_call: TRBJ2-7
d_call: TRBD1

cdr3_aa: CASSLMNSNQPQHF
cdr3_nt: TGTGCCAGCAGCTTGATGAATAGCAATCAGCCCCAGCATTTT
clone_size: once
v_call: TRBV5-4
j_call: TRBJ1-5
d_call: NA

cdr3_aa: CASSLSGVIDTQYF
cdr3_nt: TGTGCCAGCAGCTTATCGGGGGTGATAGATACGCAGTATTTT
clone_size: many
v_call: TRBV7-3
j_call: TRBJ2-3
d_call: NA

cdr3_aa: CASSLSGTLYQETQYF
cdr3_nt: TGTGCCAGCAGCTTAAGCGGGACTTTGTACCAAGAGACCCAGTACTTC
clone_size: NA
v_call: TRBV7-2
j_call: TRBJ2-5
d_call: TRBD2

cdr3_aa: CASSLDHNTDTQYF
cdr3_nt: TGTGCCAGCAGCCTGGACCACAACACAGATACGCAGTATTTT
clone_size: many
v_call: TRBV5-6
j_call: TRBJ2-3
d_call: NA

cdr3_aa: CSASKREIDEQFF
cdr3_nt: TGCAGTGCTAGCAAGCGGGAGATCGATGAGCAGTTCTTC
clone_size: few
v_call: TRBV20-1
j_call: TRBJ2-1
d_call: TRBD2

cdr3_aa: CASRSGEFYEQYF
cdr3_nt: TGTGCCAGCAGGAGCGGGGAGTTCTACGAGCAGTACTTC
clone_size: NA
v_call: TRBV7-2
j_call: TRBJ2-7
d_call: TRBD2

cdr3_aa: CASWMGGSQPQHF
cdr3_nt: TGTGCCAGCTGGATGGGGGGGAGTCAGCCCCAGCATTTT
clone_size: few
v_call: TRBV27
j_call: TRBJ1-5
d_call: NA

cdr3_aa: CASSLNSQETQYF
cdr3_nt: TGTGCCAGCAGCTTGAACAGCCAAGAGACCCAGTACTTC
clone_size: many
v_call: TRBV7-9
j_call: TRBJ2-5
d_call: NA

cdr3_aa: CASSLEGTGNTEAFF
cdr3_nt: TGTGCCAGCAGCTTAGAGGGGACAGGGAACACTGAAGCTTTCTTT
clone_size: many
v_call: TRBV7-9
j_call: TRBJ1-1
d_call: TRBD1

cdr3_aa: CASGLVMVAGGRTDTQYF
cdr3_nt: TGTGCTAGTGGTTTGGTAATGGTAGCGGGAGGGCGCACAGATACGCAGTATTTT
clone_size: many
v_call: TRBV12-5
j_call: TRBJ2-3
d_call: TRBD2

cdr3_aa: CASSYARQGSETQYF
cdr3_nt: TGTGCCAGCTCTTATGCCCGACAGGGTTCGGAGACCCAGTACTTC
clone_size: many
v_call: TRBV6-1
j_call: TRBJ2-5
d_call: TRBD1

cdr3_aa: CASSLGRLSSGNTIYF
cdr3_nt: TGTGCCAGCAGTTTAGGCAGGTTGAGCTCTGGAAACACCATATATTTT
clone_size: many
v_call: TRBV12-3/TRBV12-4
j_call: TRBJ1-3
d_call: NA

cdr3_aa: CASSQTSGRRNEQFF
cdr3_nt: TGTGCCAGCAGCCAAACGAGCGGGAGGCGCAATGAGCAGTTCTTC
clone_size: few
v_call: TRBV4-2
j_call: TRBJ2-1
d_call: TRBD2

cdr3_aa: CASSPPGLAGWGETQYF
cdr3_nt: TGTGCCAGCAGTCCGCCGGGACTAGCGGGCTGGGGGGAGACCCAGTACTTC
clone_size: many
v_call: TRBV28
j_call: TRBJ2-5
d_call: TRBD2